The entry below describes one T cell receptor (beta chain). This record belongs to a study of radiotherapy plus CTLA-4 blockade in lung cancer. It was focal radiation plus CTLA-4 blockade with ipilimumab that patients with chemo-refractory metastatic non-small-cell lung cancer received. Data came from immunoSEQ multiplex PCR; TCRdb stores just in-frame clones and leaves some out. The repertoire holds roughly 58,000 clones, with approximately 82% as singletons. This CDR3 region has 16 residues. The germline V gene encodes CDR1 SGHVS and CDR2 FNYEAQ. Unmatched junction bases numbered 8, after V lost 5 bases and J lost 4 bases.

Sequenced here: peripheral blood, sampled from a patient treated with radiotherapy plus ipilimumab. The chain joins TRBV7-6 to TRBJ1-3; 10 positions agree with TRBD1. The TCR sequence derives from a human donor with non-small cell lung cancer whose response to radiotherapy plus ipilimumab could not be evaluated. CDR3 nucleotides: TGTGCCAGCAGCCGTCCGGGACAGGGGTCCGGAAACACCATATATTTT. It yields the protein CASSRPGQGSGNTIYF.